Given below is one TCR beta chain in context. Its specificity is not known. The data belong to a study of shared clonotypes between healthy human individuals. Method: immunoSEQ multiplex PCR; TCRdb's copy keeps in-frame clones and lacks some. This sample has a few million clones; 80% to 95% occur once, and the top ten carry 0.37%. Trimming at V came to 0 bases and at J to 9 bases, leaving 11 bases not matched to a gene. The CDR3 has 16 residues. Germline-derived CDR1 and CDR2 are SGDLS and YYNGEE. General study results and limits: About 5% was the fraction of naive CD4 clonotypes found shared across four donors.

The rearrangement joins TRBV9 to TRBJ2-4, with 8 bases aligning to TRBD2. The sample taken for sequencing was naive CD4+ T cells from PBMCs. Subset noted: CD45RA+ positively selected. This clonotype originated in a man aged 18 to 29 in good health. Some clones in this sample may be carry-over from other donors' samples. The CDR3 sequence is CASSVEQGSSGVIQYF. Written as DNA, the CDR3 is TGTGCCAGCAGCGTAGAACAGGGTAGTAGCGGGGTCATTCAGTACTTC. Full variable domain (outside the CDR3, taken from reference TRBV9 and TRBJ2-4): DSGVTQTPKHLITATGQRVTLRCSPRSGDLSVYWYQQSLDQGLQFLIQYYNGEERAKGNILERFSAQQFPDLHSELNLSSLELGDSALYFCASSVEQGSSGVIQYFGAGTRLSVL.